Presented here are 22 T cell receptor beta chains from one specimen sequenced in a study of cytomegalovirus exposure and HLA in healthy donors. It was with 60 Vbeta and 13 Jbeta primers that the PCR ran. Assay: immunoSEQ multiplex PCR; the TCRdb copy retains only in-frame clones and omits some. The sample contains 100,000 to 150,000 clones, about three quarters of which appear only once. The material sequenced was PBMCs. The receptors derive from a man aged 45-60 years in good health and CMV-seropositive.

The rearrangement links TRBV11-1 to TRBJ2-5; 9 nucleotides line up with TRBD1. The V segment lost 3 bases and the J segment 2 bases; nucleotides outside the gene matches: 4. The CDR3 consists of 15 residues. Germline lookup yields CDR1 SGHAT and CDR2 FQDESV (reference sequence). CDR3 DNA: TGTGCCAGCAGCTTTAGAGACAGGGGGCAAGAGACCCAGTACTTC. Its translation: CASSFRDRGQETQYF.

V usage is TRBV27 and J usage is TRBJ1-1; maybe TRBD1 (6 bases). Trimming left V 5 bases short and J 1 base short, with 11 bases between. The CDR3 totals 14 residues. From germline, CDR1 is MNHEY and CDR2 SMNVEV (reference sequence). The CDR3 sequence is CASSLSGANTEAFF. The CDR3 nucleotides read TGTGCCAGCAGTCTCTCAGGGGCGAACACTGAAGCTTTCTTT.

This clone was observed a handful of times. This chain connects TRBV14 to TRBJ2-5, with D possibly matching TRBD1 (6 bases). The CDR3 extends over 14 amino acids. Germline V gives CDR1 SGHDN, CDR2 FVKESK. The germline V and J ends were trimmed by 4 bases and 1 base, with 10 bases remaining between them. The CDR3 DNA is TGTGCCAGCAGCCTGGGACAACTCCAAGAGACCCAGTACTTC. Translated: CASSLGQLQETQYF.

The chain employs TRBV6-1 and TRBJ1-5; D is undetermined. V lost 7 bases and J lost 1, with 8 bases in between. The CDR3 length is 13 residues. CDR1 is MNHNS, CDR2 SASEGT, per germline. The CDR3 DNA reads TGTGCCAGCACCCCGAGGAGCAATCAGCCCCAGCATTTT. This sequence encodes CASTPRSNQPQHF.

This chain connects TRBV18 to TRBJ1-1, with TRBD1 as a possible D gene (6 bases). V gave up 8 bases and J gave up 1 base, with 11 bases separating them. The CDR3 has 13 residues. Germline V CDR1 and CDR2: KGHSH, LQKENI. CDR3 amino acids: CASRGQTNTEAFF. CDR3 in DNA: TGTGCCAGCCGCGGACAGACGAACACTGAAGCTTTCTTT.

This clone has only one observation. The chain uses TRBV10-3 and TRBJ1-4; 9 bases agree with TRBD1. V lost 4 bases, J lost 8 bases, and 2 bases stayed unmatched. Germline values: CDR1 ENHRY, CDR2 SYGVKD. The CDR3 has 13 amino acids. The CDR3 sequence is CAISAGQGEKLFF. DNA for the CDR3: TGTGCCATCAGTGCGGGACAGGGAGAAAAACTGTTTTTT.

This chain connects TRBV5-1 to TRBJ2-5; a weak D match, TRBD1 (5 bases). Near its end, the DNA agrees better with TRBJ2-7, so the J call may be wrong. CDR1 is SGHRS and CDR2 is YFSETQ in the germline V gene. The CDR3 runs 15 residues. CDR3 DNA sequence: TGCGCCAGCAGCTTGGACAGGCCCAGCTCCTACGAGCAGTACTTC. This gives the protein CASSLDRPSSYEQYF.

This clone occurred a few times. The chain uses TRBV12-5 and TRBJ1-1; 8 bases map to TRBD1. Trimming took 2 bases from V and 0 from J; bases not matched to a gene: 11. CDR1 and CDR2 from the germline V gene are LGHNT and FRNRAP. The CDR3 loop spans 18 amino acids. The CDR3 reads CASGLPTSQGALNTEAFF. The CDR3 region has the DNA TGTGCTAGTGGTTTGCCTACCTCCCAGGGGGCGCTGAACACTGAAGCTTTCTTT.

This clone was counted between two and nine times. The rearrangement links TRBV27 to TRBJ1-5; D is unresolved. The CDR3 loop spans 14 amino acids. The V end lost 3 bases, the J end lost 0 bases, and 6 bases lay between the germline ends. The germline V gene encodes CDR1 MNHEY and CDR2 SMNVEV (reference sequence). The CDR3 nucleotides are TGTGCCAGCAGTTTCGCAGGTAGCAATCAGCCCCAGCATTTT. As protein: CASSFAGSNQPQHF.

This sequence joins TRBV5-1 and TRBJ2-7, with TRBD1 matching 8 bases. Trimming at V came to 0 bases and at J to 7 bases, leaving 0 bases not matched to a gene. The CDR3 consists of 12 residues. Looked up from germline, CDR1 is SGHRS and CDR2 is YFSETQ. CDR3 sequence reads: CASSLDRGEQYF. CDR3 DNA sequence: TGCGCCAGCAGCTTGGACAGGGGGGAGCAGTACTTC.

The chain combines TRBV25-1 with TRBJ1-1, with a tentative D call TRBD1 (5 bases). V dropped 1 base and J dropped 6 bases, with 6 bases sitting between them. This CDR3 has 12 amino acids. Germline V CDR1 and CDR2: MGHDK, SYGVNS. CDR3 region: CASSEWGAEAFF. CDR3 in DNA: TGTGCCAGCAGTGAATGGGGGGCTGAAGCTTTCTTT.

The CDR3 DNA sequence: TGTGCCAGCATCCAAGGGGGGGAGGGCACAGATACGCAGTATTTT. This translates into CASIQGGEGTDTQYF. The V call is TRBV6-1, the J call TRBJ2-3; D might be TRBD2 (7 bases). Germline assignment: CDR1 MNHNS and CDR2 SASEGT. V dropped 7 bases and J dropped 1 base, with 15 bases sitting between them. The CDR3 is 15 residues long.

The chain couples TRBV6-1 to TRBJ2-5, with D possibly being TRBD1 (7 bases). CDR3 size: 14 residues. Trimming removed 8 bases from V and 7 bases from J, with 20 bases in between. Germline V gene data show CDR1 as MNHNS and CDR2 as SASEGT. The CDR3 DNA reads TGTGCCAGCTTTCCTGGAGGGGGCCGGGGGACCCAGTACTTC. It translates to CASFPGGGRGTQYF.

The V gene is TRBV19, the J gene TRBJ1-6; D not resolved. V lost 3 bases and J 10 bases, leaving 10 bases between the germline ends. From germline, CDR1 is LNHDA and CDR2 SQIVND (reference sequence). CDR3 length: 13 amino acids. In DNA form, the CDR3 reads TGTGCCAGTAGTATTGAGGCAACCTCACCCCTCCACTTT. Translating gives CASSIEATSPLHF.

As concerns this clone: One end of the junction is discordant with germline, which a read error may explain. The chain links TRBV11-2 to TRBJ1-1; 9 bases line up with TRBD1. The CDR3 consists of 16 residues. In germline, CDR1 is SGHAT, CDR2 FQNNGV. Here the CDR3 reads CASSFHHGQGNPEAFF. The CDR3, as DNA: TGTGCCAGCAGCTTCCACCACGGACAGGGGAACCCTGAAGCTTTCTTT. Drawing the rest from reference TRBV11-2 and TRBJ1-1, the complete variable domain is EAGVAQSPRYKIIEKRQSVAFWCNPISGHATLYWYQQILGQGPKLLIQFQNNGVVDDSQLPKDRFSAERLKGVDSTLKIQPAKLEDSAVYLCASSFHHGQGNPEAFFGQGTRLTVV.

The chain recombines TRBV6-5 with TRBJ2-3; D is unresolved. The V end was cut by 6 bases, the J end by 9 bases, with 10 bases between. This CDR3 region has 11 residues. Germline assignment: CDR1 MNHEY and CDR2 SVGAGI. CDR3 residues: CASRKEKTQYF. The CDR3, as DNA: TGTGCCAGCAGGAAGGAGAAAACGCAGTATTTT.

CDR3 nucleotide sequence: TGTGCCAGCCGGACTAGCGGGGGCCCGGCCGGGGAGCAGTACTTC. Protein sequence: CASRTSGGPAGEQYF. The rearrangement uses TRBV25-1 and TRBJ2-7, with 13 bases aligning to TRBD2. With 8 bases clipped from V and 7 bases from J, the junction kept 11 bases outside the gene matches. The CDR3 is 15 residues long. Per germline, CDR1 MGHDK and CDR2 SYGVNS.

This chain joins TRBV4-2 and TRBJ1-5, with TRBD1 matching over 7 bases. V gave up 0 bases and J gave up 5 bases; unmatched junction bases: 7. Per the germline V gene, CDR1 is LGHNA and CDR2 is YNFKEQ. There are 16 residues in the CDR3. CDR3 DNA: TGTGCCAGCAGCCAAGATCTCGGCAGGGGGGATCAGCCCCAGCATTTT. This encodes CASSQDLGRGDQPQHF.

This clone was recorded only once. The rearrangement uses TRBV28 and TRBJ2-2; TRBD1 agrees at 9 bases. The CDR3 is 16 residues long. V lost 5 bases and J lost 5; bases outside the gene matches: 9. Per the germline V gene, CDR1 is MDHEN and CDR2 is SYDVKM. This CDR3 reads CASSNLRTGETGELFF. CDR3 bases: TGTGCCAGCAGTAACCTCCGGACAGGGGAGACCGGGGAGCTGTTTTTT.

The DNA for the CDR3 is TGCGCCAGCAGCTTGGTGTCATTTGTCGAGCAGTACTTC. Protein sequence: CASSLVSFVEQYF. This chain joins TRBV5-1 and TRBJ2-7; D gene unclear. There are 13 residues in the CDR3. Germline V gene lookup returns CDR1 SGHRS and CDR2 YFSETQ. V was cut by 0 bases and J by 6 bases, with 10 bases left in between.

Regarding this clone: The junction departs from germline at one end; a sequencing error may be responsible. The chain uses TRBV7-2 and TRBJ2-2; tentatively, D is TRBD2 (6 bases). CDR1 is SGHTA, CDR2 FQGNSA, per germline. The CDR3 loop spans 13 amino acids. Written as DNA, the CDR3 is TGTGCCGCGGGGTCCTACACCTCCGGGGAGCTGCTTTTT. This translates into CAAGSYTSGELLF.

The rearrangement joins TRBV13 to TRBJ2-1; 14 nucleotides line up with TRBD2. J gave up 8 bases and V 6 bases, and 6 bases lay outside the gene matches. CDR1 and CDR2 (germline): PRHDT, FYEKMQ (reference sequence). CDR3 length: 15 amino acids. The CDR3 here is CASRRGTSGSDEQFF. DNA of the CDR3: TGTGCCAGCAGACGAGGGACTAGCGGGAGTGATGAGCAGTTCTTC.